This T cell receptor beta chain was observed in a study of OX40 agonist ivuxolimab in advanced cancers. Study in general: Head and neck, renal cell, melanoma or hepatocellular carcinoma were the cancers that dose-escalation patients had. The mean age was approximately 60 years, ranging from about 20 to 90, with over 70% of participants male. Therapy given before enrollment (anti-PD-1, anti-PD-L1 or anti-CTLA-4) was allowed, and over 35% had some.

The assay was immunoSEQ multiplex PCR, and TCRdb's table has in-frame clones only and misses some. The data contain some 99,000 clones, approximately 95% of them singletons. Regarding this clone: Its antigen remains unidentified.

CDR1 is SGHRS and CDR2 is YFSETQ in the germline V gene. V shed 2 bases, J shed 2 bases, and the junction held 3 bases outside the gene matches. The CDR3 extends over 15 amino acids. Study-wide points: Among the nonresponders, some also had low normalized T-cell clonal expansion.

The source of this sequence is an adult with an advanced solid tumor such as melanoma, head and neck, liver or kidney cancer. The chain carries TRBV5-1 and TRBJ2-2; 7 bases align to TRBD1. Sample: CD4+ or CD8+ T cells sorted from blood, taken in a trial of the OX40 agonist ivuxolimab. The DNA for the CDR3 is TGCGCCAGCAGCTTTGGGACAGTTAACACCGGGGAGCTGTTTTTT. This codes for CASSFGTVNTGELFF.